This TCR beta chain derives from a study of blood T cell repertoires in COVID-19. Overall study context: Sites across the United States, Italy and Spain contributed samples from acute and convalescent COVID-19. Nucleic acid was either cDNA or gDNA, and it came from T cells, B-cell-depleted T cells, or PBMCs.

V gave up 1 base and J gave up 11 bases; unmatched junction bases: 12. CDR3 length equals 15 residues. Germline V gene data show CDR1 as SEHNR and CDR2 as FQNEAQ (reference sequence). A few counts support this clone. Original methodology: Amplification from reference gene primers served as the basis for estimated nucleated cell counts. Here immunoSEQ multiplex PCR was the method, and the copy in TCRdb shows in-frame clones only, minus some. V, J and clone size are taken as reported in that table, and D and trimming were inferred from the DNA itself. This table has about 400,000 clones, around 84% appearing once.

Sequences were obtained from peripheral blood. The sequence was collected from a human donor in a cohort sampled during active COVID-19. The V call is TRBV7-9, the J call TRBJ2-5, with 8 bases lining up with TRBD1. CDR3 region: CASSLGPTGQDGQYF. DNA of the CDR3: TGTGCCAGCAGCTTAGGCCCCACGGGACAGGACGGGCAGTACTTC.